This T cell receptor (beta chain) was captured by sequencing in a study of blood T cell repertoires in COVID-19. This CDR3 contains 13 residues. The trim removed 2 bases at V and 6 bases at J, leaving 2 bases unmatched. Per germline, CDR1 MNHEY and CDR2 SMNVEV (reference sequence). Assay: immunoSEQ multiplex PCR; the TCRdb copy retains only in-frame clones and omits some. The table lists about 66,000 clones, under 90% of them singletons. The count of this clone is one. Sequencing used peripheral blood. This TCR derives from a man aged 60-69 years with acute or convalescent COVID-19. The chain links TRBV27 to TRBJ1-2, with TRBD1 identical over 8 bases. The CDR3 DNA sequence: TGTGCCAGCAGTTTAGGACAGGGTAATGGCTACACCTTC. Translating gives CASSLGQGNGYTF.